Listed below are T cell receptor beta chains from one sample, sequenced in a study of T cell responses to AZD1222 COVID-19 vaccine. Produced via immunoSEQ multiplex PCR; TCRdb's table is partial and in-frame only. The profile covers over 150,000 clones, with approximately 92% appearing a single time and 8% to 13% taken by the ten largest. The sequences come from peripheral blood, collected on day 0 of AZD1222 vaccination. The receptors were sampled from an adult in good health. Both conserved end residues are part of each CDR3. A D gene is named only where the DNA matches it firmly. The size entry is marked missing in some rows and otherwise reads once, few, many or a size class.

cdr3_length: 14; j_call: TRBJ2-1; clone_size: -; d_call: TRBD1; v_call: TRBV5-6; cdr3_nt: TGTGCCAGCAGCTGGGACAGAACCCAGGGTGAGCAGTTCTTC; cdr3_aa: CASSWDRTQGEQFF
cdr3_length: 12; j_call: TRBJ1-1; clone_size: -; d_call: -; v_call: TRBV18; cdr3_nt: TGTGCCAGCTCATCAGACGGTGATGAAGCTTTCTTT; cdr3_aa: CASSSDGDEAFF
cdr3_length: 13; j_call: TRBJ1-2; clone_size: -; d_call: -; v_call: TRBV6-5; cdr3_nt: TGTGCCAGCAGTTACCCGACAGGATATGGCTACACCTTC; cdr3_aa: CASSYPTGYGYTF
cdr3_length: 13; j_call: TRBJ2-7; clone_size: once; d_call: TRBD1; v_call: TRBV2; cdr3_nt: TGTGCCAGCAGCTGGGACAGGGGGTACGAGCAGTACTTC; cdr3_aa: CASSWDRGYEQYF
cdr3_length: 11; j_call: TRBJ1-2; clone_size: few; d_call: -; v_call: TRBV29-1; cdr3_nt: TGCAGCGTTGAAGATCGTATGGGATACACCTTC; cdr3_aa: CSVEDRMGYTF
cdr3_length: 16; j_call: TRBJ1-1; clone_size: -; d_call: -; v_call: TRBV4-3; cdr3_nt: TGCGCCAGCAGCCAAGATCTCATGGGTTTGAACACTGAAGCTTTCTTT; cdr3_aa: CASSQDLMGLNTEAFF
cdr3_length: 14; j_call: TRBJ1-4; clone_size: -; d_call: -; v_call: TRBV18; cdr3_nt: TGTGCCAGCTCACCAACCAGGGGCGATGAAAAACTGTTTTTT; cdr3_aa: CASSPTRGDEKLFF
cdr3_length: 13; j_call: TRBJ1-2; clone_size: many; d_call: -; v_call: TRBV6-2/TRBV6-3; cdr3_nt: TGTGCCAGCAGTCGGACAGATAACTATGGCTACACCTTC; cdr3_aa: CASSRTDNYGYTF
cdr3_length: 16; j_call: TRBJ2-3; clone_size: -; d_call: -; v_call: TRBV4-3; cdr3_nt: TGCGCCAGCAGCCAAGAAAGTGCGGGGGCAACGAGGACGCAGTATTTT; cdr3_aa: CASSQESAGATRTQYF
cdr3_length: 15; j_call: TRBJ2-3; clone_size: -; d_call: -; v_call: TRBV7-9; cdr3_nt: TGTGCCAGCAGCTTAAAGCGGTTAGGGACAGATACGCAGTATTTT; cdr3_aa: CASSLKRLGTDTQYF
cdr3_length: 14; j_call: TRBJ2-1; clone_size: -; d_call: TRBD2; v_call: TRBV24-1; cdr3_nt: TGTGCCACCAGTGCCAGCGGGAGTTTCCATGAGCAGTTCTTC; cdr3_aa: CATSASGSFHEQFF
cdr3_length: 16; j_call: TRBJ1-2; clone_size: -; d_call: -; v_call: TRBV2; cdr3_nt: TGTGCCAGCAATGGACACTACACGACCCTTAACTATGGCTACACCTTC; cdr3_aa: CASNGHYTTLNYGYTF
cdr3_length: 14; j_call: TRBJ1-6; clone_size: -; d_call: -; v_call: TRBV6-5; cdr3_nt: TGTGCCAGCAGGATGCAGGGTATTGGCTCACCCCTCCACTTT; cdr3_aa: CASRMQGIGSPLHF
cdr3_length: 20; j_call: TRBJ2-3; clone_size: -; d_call: TRBD2; v_call: TRBV3-1/TRBV3-2; cdr3_nt: TGTGCCAGCAGCCAAGATCTCCGCCTAGCGGGGGCCTCTAGCACAGATACGCAGTATTTT; cdr3_aa: CASSQDLRLAGASSTDTQYF
cdr3_length: 14; j_call: TRBJ2-2; clone_size: -; d_call: -; v_call: TRBV6-4; cdr3_nt: TGTGCCAGCAGTGACCGCATAGCGTCCGGGGAGCTGTTTTTT; cdr3_aa: CASSDRIASGELFF
cdr3_length: 12; j_call: TRBJ1-5; clone_size: -; d_call: -; v_call: TRBV29-1; cdr3_nt: TGCAGCGCCGGGGGGCTCGGACAGCCCCAGCATTTT; cdr3_aa: CSAGGLGQPQHF
cdr3_length: 14; j_call: TRBJ1-6; clone_size: -; d_call: -; v_call: TRBV5-1; cdr3_nt: TGCGCCAGCAGCTTGGAAGGGGGAAATTCACCCCTCCACTTT; cdr3_aa: CASSLEGGNSPLHF
cdr3_length: 15; j_call: TRBJ1-5; clone_size: -; d_call: -; v_call: TRBV7-2; cdr3_nt: TGTGCCAGCAGCTTTGTGGTGGGGAACAATCAGCCCCAGCATTTT; cdr3_aa: CASSFVVGNNQPQHF
cdr3_length: 13; j_call: TRBJ2-1; clone_size: once; d_call: -; v_call: TRBV19; cdr3_nt: TGTGCCAGTAGCCGGGGACCGAGGAATGAGCAGTTCTTC; cdr3_aa: CASSRGPRNEQFF